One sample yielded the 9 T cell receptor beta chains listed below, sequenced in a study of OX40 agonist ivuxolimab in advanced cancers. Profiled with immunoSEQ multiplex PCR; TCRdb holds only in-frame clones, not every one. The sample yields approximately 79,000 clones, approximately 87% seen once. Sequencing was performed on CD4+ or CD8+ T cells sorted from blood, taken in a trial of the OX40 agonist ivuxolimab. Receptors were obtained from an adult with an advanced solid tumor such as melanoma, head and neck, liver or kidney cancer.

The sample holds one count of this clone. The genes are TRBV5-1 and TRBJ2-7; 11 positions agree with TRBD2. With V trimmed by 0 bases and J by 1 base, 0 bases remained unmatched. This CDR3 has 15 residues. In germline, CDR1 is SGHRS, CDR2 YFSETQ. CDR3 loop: CASSLGTSGSYEQYF. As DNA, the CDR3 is TGCGCCAGCAGCTTGGGGACTAGCGGGTCCTACGAGCAGTACTTC.

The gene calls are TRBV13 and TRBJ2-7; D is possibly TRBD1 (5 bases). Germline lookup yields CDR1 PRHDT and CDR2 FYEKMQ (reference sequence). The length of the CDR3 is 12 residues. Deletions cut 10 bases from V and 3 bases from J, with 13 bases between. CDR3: CATSIQGYEQYF. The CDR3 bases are TGTGCCACCTCCATCCAGGGCTACGAGCAGTACTTC.

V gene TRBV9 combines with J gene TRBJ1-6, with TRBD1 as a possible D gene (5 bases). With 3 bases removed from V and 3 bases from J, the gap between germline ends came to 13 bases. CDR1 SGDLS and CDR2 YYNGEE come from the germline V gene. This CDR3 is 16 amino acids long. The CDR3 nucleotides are TGTGCCAGCAGCGCGGGACCCTCCAACTATAATTCACCCCTCCACTTT. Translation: CASSAGPSNYNSPLHF.

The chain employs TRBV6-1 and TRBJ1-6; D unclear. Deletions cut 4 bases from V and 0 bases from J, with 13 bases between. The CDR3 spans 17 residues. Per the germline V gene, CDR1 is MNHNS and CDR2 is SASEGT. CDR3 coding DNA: TGTGCCAGCAGTGTCAGGCAGGCGAGCTCCTATAATTCACCCCTCCACTTT. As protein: CASSVRQASSYNSPLHF.

The CDR3 coding sequence is TGTGCCAGCAGCTTAGTTCGGGGGCAGGCCACTGAAGCTTTCTTT. Amino acids: CASSLVRGQATEAFF. The chain combines TRBV7-2 with TRBJ1-1; D is possibly TRBD1 (6 bases). There are 15 residues in the CDR3. Trimming cost V 1 base and J 4 bases, with 13 bases left between them. Germline V CDR1 and CDR2: SGHTA, FQGNSA.

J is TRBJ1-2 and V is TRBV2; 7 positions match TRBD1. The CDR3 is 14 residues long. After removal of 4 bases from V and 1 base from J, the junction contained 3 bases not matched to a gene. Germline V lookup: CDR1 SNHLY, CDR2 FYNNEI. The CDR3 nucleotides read TGTGCCAGCAGTGTGACAGGGTTTAACTATGGCTACACCTTC. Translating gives CASSVTGFNYGYTF.

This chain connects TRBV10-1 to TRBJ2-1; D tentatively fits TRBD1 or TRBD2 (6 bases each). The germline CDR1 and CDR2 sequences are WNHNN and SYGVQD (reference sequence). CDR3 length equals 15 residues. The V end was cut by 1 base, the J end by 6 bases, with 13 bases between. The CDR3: CASSEFGWGANEQFF. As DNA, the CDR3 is TGCGCCAGCAGTGAGTTCGGGTGGGGGGCCAATGAGCAGTTCTTC.

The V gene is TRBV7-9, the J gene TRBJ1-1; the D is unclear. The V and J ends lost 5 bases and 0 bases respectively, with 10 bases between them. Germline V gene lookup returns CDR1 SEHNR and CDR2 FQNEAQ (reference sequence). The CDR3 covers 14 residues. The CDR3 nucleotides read TGTGCCAGCAGCCAAGGATCAATGAACACTGAAGCTTTCTTT. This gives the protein CASSQGSMNTEAFF.

The DNA for the CDR3 is TGTGCCAGCAGCTTGGACCGCACAGATACGCAGTATTTT. This translates into CASSLDRTDTQYF. The chain is built from TRBV5-4 and TRBJ2-3, with D hard to call. Germline V gene data show CDR1 as SGHNT and CDR2 as YYREEE (reference sequence). The CDR3 totals 13 residues. V was pared by 0 bases and J by 1 base, with 3 bases between.